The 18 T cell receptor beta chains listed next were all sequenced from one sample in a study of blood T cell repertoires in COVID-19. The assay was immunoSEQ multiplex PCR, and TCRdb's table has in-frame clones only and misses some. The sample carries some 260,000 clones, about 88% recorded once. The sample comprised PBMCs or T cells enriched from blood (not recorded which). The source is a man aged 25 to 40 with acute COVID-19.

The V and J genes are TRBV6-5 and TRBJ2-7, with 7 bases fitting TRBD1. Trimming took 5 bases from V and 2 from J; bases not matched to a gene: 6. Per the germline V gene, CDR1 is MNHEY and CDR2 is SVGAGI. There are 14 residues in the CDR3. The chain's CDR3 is CASSQRDSTYEQYV. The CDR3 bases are TGTGCCAGCAGTCAACGGGACAGCACCTACGAGCAGTACGTC.

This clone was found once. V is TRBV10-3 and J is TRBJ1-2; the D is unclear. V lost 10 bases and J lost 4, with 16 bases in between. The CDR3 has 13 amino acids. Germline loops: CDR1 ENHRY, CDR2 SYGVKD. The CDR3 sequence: CATVTQAGYGYTF. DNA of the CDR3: TGTGCCACCGTGACCCAGGCCGGCTATGGCTACACCTTC.

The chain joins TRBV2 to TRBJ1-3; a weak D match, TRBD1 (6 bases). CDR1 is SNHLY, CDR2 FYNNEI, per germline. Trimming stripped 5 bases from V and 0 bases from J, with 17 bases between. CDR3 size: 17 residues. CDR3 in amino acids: CASSKRTETTSGNTIYF. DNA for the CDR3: TGTGCCAGCAGTAAGCGGACAGAGACGACCTCTGGAAACACCATATATTTT.

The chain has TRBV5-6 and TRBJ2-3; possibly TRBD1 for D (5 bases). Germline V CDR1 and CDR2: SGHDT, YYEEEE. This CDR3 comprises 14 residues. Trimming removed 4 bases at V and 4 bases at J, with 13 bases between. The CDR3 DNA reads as TGTGCCAGCAGCGCGTCAGGGTTACCAGATACGCAGTATTTT. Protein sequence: CASSASGLPDTQYF.

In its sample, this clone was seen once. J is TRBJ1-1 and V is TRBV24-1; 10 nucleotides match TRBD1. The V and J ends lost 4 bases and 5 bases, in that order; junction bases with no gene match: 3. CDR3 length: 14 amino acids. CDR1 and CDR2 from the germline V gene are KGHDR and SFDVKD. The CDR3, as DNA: TGTGCCACCAGTGAGGGGGGACAGGGGACTGAAGCTTTCTTT. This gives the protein CATSEGGQGTEAFF.

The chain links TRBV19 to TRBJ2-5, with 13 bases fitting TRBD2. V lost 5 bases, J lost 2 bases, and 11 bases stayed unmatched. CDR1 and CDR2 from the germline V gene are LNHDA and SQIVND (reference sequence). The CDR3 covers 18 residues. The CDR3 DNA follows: TGTGCCAGTAGTCCGAGGGGACTAGCGGGATCCGTTCAAGAGACCCAGTACTTC. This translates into CASSPRGLAGSVQETQYF.

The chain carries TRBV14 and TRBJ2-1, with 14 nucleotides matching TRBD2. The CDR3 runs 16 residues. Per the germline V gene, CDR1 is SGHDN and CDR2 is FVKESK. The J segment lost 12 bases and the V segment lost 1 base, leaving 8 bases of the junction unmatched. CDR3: CASSQAGLAGVSGQFF. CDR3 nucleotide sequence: TGTGCCAGCAGCCAAGCGGGACTAGCGGGGGTTTCCGGGCAGTTCTTC.

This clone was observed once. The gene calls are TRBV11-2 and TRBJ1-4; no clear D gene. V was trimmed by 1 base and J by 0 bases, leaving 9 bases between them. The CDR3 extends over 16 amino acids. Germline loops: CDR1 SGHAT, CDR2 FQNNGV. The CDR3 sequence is CASSLGATTTNEKLFF. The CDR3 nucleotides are TGTGCCAGCAGCTTAGGGGCGACAACAACTAATGAAAAACTGTTTTTT.

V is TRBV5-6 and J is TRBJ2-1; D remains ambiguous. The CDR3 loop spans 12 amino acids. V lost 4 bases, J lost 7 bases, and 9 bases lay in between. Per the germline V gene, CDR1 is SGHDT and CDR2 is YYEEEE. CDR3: CASSLPLNEQFF. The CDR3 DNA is TGTGCCAGCAGCCTCCCCCTTAATGAGCAGTTCTTC. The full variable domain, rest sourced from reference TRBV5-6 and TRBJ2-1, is DAGVTQSPTHLIKTRGQQVTLRCSPKSGHDTVSWYQQALGQGPQFIFQYYEEEERQRGNFPDRFSGHQFPNYSSELNVNALLLGDSALYLCASSLPLNEQFFGPGTRLTVL.

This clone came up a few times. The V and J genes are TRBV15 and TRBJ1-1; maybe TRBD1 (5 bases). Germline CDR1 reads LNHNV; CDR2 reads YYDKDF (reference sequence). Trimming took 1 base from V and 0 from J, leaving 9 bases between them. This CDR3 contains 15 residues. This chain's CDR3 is CATSRAGGLNTEAFF. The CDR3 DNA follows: TGTGCCACCAGCAGAGCCGGGGGGTTGAACACTGAAGCTTTCTTT.

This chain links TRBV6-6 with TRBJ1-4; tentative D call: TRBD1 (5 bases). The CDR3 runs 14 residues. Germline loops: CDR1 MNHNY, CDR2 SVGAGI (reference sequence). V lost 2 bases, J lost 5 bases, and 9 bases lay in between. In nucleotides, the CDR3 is TGTGCCAGCAGTTACGACAGCATAAATGAAAAACTGTTTTTT. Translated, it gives CASSYDSINEKLFF.

The CDR3, as DNA: TGTGCCAGCAGCTTGGATCCCGGGCGCGGGCTGTATTTT. The encoded protein is CASSLDPGRGLYF. The genes are TRBV5-5 and TRBJ2-3; maybe TRBD2 (5 bases). Trimming pared 0 bases from V and 14 bases from J, leaving 16 bases between. Germline CDR1 is SGHKS and CDR2 is YYEKEE (reference sequence). This CDR3 has 13 residues. The whole variable domain, filled in from reference TRBV5-5 and TRBJ2-3, reads DAGVTQSPTHLIKTRGQQVTLRCSPISGHKSVSWYQQVLGQGPQFIFQYYEKEERGRGNFPDRFSARQFPNYSSELNVNALLLGDSALYLCASSLDPGRGLYFGPGTRLTVL.

CDR3 in DNA: TGTGCCAGCAGCCCGTACAGGGGGCCCGGGGCCAACGTCCTGACTTTC. This gives the protein CASSPYRGPGANVLTF. The V call is TRBV7-9, the J call TRBJ2-6; 9 bases align to TRBD1. This CDR3 is 16 amino acids long. With 5 bases clipped from V and 4 bases from J, the junction kept 6 bases outside the gene matches. Germline V gives CDR1 SEHNR, CDR2 FQNEAQ (reference sequence).

The CDR3 region is CASSLGGATEQFF. The DNA for the CDR3 is TGTGCCAGCAGTCTAGGGGGGGCCACTGAGCAGTTCTTC. The gene calls are TRBV6-2 or TRBV6-3 and TRBJ2-1; D may be TRBD2 (7 bases). Between the trimmed V and J ends, which lost 5 bases and 9 bases, there was a span of 14 bases. The CDR3 loop spans 13 amino acids. The V gene's germline CDR1 is MNHEY and CDR2 SVGEGT.

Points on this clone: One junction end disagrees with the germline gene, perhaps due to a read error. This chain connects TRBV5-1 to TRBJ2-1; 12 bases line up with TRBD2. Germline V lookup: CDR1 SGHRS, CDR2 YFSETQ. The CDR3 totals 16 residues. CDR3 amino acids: CASSLGASGRAGEQFF. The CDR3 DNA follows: TGTGCCAGCAGCTTGGGGGCTAGCGGGAGGGCAGGTGAGCAGTTCTTC.

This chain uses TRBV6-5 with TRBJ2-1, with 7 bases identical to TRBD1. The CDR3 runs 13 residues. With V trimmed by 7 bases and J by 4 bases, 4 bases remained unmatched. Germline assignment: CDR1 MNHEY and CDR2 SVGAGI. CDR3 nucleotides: TGTGCCAGCAACCGGGACAGTTACAATGAGCAGTTCTTC. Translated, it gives CASNRDSYNEQFF.

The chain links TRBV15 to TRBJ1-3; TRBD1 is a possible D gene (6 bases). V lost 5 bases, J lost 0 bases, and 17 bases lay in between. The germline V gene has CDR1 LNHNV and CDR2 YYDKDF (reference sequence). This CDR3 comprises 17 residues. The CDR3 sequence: CATSGRGQSGSGNTIYF. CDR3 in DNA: TGTGCCACCAGCGGTAGAGGACAGTCAGGCTCTGGAAACACCATATATTTT.

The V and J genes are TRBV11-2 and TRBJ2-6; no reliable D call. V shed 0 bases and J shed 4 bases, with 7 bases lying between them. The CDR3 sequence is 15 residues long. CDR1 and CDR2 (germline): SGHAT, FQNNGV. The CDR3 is CASSLDLLGANVLTF. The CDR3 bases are TGTGCCAGCAGCTTAGATCTCCTCGGGGCCAACGTCCTGACTTTC.